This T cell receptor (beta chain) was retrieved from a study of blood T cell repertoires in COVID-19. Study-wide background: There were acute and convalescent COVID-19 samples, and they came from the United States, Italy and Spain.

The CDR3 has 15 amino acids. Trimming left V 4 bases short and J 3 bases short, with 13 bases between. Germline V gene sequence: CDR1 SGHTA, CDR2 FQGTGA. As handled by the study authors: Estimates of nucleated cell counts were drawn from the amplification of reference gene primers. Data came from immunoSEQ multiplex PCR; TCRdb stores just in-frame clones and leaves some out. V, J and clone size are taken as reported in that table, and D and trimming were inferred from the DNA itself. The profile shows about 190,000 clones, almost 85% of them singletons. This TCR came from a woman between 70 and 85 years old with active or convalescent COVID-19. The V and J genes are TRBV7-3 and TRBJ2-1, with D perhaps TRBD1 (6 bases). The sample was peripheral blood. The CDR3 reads CASSSQGRGYNEQFF. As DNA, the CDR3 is TGTGCCAGCAGCTCACAGGGTCGAGGCTACAATGAGCAGTTCTTC.